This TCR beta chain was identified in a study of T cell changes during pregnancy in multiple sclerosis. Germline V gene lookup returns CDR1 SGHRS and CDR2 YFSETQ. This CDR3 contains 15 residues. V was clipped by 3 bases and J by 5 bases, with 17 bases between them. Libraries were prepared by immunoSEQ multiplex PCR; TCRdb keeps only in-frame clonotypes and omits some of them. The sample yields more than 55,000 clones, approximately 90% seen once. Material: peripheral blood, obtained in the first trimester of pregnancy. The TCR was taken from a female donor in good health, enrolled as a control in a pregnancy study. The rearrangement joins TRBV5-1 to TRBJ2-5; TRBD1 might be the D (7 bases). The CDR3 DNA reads TGCGCCAGCAGCTCCCAACCCCAGGGGGGTGAGACCCAGTACTTC. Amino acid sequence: CASSSQPQGGETQYF.